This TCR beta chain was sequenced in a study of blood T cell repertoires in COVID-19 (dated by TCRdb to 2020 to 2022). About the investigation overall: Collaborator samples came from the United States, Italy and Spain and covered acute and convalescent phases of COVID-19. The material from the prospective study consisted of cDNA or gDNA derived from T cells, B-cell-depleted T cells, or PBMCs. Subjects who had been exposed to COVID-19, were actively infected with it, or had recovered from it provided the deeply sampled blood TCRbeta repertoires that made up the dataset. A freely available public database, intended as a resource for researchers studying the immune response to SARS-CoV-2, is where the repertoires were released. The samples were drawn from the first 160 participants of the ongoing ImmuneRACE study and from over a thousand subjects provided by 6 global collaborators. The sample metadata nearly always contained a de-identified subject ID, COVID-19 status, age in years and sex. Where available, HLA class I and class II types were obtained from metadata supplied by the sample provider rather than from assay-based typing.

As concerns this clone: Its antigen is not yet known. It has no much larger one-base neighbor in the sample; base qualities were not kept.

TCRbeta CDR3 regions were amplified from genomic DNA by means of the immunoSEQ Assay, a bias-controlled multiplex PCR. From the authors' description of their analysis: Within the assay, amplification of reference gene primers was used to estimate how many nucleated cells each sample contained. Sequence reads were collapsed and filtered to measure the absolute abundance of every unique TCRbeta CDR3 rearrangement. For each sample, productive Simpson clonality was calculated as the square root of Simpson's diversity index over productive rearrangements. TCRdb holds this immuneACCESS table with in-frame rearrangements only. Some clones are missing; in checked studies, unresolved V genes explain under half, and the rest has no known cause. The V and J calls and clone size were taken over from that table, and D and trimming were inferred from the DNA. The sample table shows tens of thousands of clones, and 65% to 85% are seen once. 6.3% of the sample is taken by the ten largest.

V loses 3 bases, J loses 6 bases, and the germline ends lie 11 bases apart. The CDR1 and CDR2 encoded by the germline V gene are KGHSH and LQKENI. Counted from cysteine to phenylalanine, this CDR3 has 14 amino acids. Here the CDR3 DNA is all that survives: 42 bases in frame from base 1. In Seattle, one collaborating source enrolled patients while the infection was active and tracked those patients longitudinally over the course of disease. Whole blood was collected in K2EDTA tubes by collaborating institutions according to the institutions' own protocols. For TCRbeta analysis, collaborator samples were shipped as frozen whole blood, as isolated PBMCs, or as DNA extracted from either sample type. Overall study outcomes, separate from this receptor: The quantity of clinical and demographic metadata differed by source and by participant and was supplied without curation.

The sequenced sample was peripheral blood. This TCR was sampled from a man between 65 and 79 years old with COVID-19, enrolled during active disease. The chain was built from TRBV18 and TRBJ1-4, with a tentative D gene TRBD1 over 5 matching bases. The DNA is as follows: TGTGCCAGCTCACCGTCCCAGGGTTATGAAAAACTGTTTTTT. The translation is CASSPSQGYEKLFF.